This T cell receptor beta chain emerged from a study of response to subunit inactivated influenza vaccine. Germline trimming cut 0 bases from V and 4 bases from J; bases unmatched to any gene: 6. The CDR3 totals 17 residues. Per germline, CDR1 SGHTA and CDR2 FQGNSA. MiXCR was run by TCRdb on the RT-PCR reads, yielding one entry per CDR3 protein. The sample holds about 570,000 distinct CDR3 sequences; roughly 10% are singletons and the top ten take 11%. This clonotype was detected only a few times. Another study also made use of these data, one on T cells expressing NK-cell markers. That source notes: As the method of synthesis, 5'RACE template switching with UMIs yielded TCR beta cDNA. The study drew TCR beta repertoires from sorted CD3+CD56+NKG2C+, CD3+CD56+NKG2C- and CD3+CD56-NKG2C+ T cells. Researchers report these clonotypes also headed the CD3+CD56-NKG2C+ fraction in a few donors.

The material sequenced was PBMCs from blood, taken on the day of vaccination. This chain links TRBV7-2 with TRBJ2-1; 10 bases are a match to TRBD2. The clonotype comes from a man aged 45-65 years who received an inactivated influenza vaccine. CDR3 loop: CASSLAMASGGYNEQFF. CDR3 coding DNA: TGTGCCAGCAGCTTAGCGATGGCTAGCGGGGGTTACAATGAGCAGTTCTTC.